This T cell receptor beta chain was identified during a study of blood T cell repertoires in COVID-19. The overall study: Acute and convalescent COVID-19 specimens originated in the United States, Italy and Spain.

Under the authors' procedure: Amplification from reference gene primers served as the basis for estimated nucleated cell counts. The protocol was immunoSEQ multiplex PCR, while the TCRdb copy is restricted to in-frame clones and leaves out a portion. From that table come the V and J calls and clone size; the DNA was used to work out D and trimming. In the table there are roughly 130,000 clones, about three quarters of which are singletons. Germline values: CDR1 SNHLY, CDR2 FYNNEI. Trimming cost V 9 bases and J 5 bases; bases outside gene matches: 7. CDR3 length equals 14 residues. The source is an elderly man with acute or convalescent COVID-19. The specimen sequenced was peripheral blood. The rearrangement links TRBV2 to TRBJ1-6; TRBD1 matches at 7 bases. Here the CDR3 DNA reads TGTGCCAGTCAAAGGGACAGAAATAATTCACCCCTCCACTTT. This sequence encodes CASQRDRNNSPLHF.